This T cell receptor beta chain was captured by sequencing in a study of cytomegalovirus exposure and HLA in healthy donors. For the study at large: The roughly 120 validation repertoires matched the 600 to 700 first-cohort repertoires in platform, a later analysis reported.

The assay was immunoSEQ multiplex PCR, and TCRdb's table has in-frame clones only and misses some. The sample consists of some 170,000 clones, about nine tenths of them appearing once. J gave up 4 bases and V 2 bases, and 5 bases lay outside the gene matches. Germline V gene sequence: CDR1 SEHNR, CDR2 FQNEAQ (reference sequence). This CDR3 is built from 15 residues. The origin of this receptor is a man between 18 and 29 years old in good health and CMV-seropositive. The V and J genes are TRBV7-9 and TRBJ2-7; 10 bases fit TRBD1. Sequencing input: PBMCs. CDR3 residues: CASSLKDRGLYEQYF. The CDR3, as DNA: TGTGCCAGCAGCTTAAAGGACAGGGGGTTGTACGAGCAGTACTTC.